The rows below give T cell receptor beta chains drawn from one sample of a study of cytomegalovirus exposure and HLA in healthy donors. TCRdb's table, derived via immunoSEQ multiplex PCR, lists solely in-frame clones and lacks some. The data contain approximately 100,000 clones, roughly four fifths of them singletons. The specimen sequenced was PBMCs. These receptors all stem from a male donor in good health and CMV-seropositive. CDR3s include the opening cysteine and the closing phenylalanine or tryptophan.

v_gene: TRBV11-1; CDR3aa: CASSLEGKHNEKLFF
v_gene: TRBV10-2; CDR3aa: CASGDRGDGTEAFF
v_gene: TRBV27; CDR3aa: CASSRTGFGYGYTF
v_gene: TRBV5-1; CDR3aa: CASSPRTGAEEKLFF
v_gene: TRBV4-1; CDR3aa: CASSQGGGRSLSYEQYF
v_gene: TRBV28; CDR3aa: CASSQGQGDQPQHF
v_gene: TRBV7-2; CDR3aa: CASSFGGASSYEQYF
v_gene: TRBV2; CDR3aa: CASSVGQGYEQYF
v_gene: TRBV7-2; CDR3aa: CASSLDRGLSNEQFF
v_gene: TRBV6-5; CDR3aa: CASSAQGTYEQYF
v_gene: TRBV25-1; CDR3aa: CVSSRGNTEAFF
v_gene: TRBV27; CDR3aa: CASSSRKRGIPMNTEAFF
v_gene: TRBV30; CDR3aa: CAWKVLSSNSPLHF
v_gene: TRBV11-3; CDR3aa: CASSSTSGVNEQFF
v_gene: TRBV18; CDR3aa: CASSLLGQATNTGELFF
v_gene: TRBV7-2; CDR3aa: CASSLKQGPYGYTF
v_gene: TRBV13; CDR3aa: CASSSEGQGKYGYTF
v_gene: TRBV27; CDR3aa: CASRFRRANTEAFF
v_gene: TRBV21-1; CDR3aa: CASSRQRPYTSYEQYF
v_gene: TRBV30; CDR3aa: CAWIQGGETQYF
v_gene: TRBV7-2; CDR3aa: CASSLRAGANNEQFF
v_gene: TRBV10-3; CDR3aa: CAISERQGVNHGYTF
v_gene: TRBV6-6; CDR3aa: CASSFGLADTQYF
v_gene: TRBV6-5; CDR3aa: CASSYEQGEKLFF
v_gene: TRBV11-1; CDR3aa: CASSLPGQGFYEQYF
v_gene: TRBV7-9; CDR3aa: CASSLPAWTMNTEAFF
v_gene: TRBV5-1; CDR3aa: CASSLERNLYNEQFF
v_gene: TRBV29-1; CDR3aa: CSSQRGTEAFF
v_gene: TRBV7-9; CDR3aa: CSSSLGGDGYTF
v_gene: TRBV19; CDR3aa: CASSIIGQGRQPQHF
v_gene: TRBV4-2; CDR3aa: CASSQVTGGRYNEQFF
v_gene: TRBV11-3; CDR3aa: CASSLFGGYGYTF
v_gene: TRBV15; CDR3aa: CATSRDRALGNTIYF
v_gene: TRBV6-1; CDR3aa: CASSGNCRAFF
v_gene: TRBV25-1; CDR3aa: CASSASDGQGWNEQFF
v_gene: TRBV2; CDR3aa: CASSEGWNTEAFF
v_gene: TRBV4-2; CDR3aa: CASSQTSGGNYNEQFF
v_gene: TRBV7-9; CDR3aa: CASSFLRDWFTGELFF
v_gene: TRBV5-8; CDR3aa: CASRHRGGGYTF
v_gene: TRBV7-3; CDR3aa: CASSADTPEEQFF
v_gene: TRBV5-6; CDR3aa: CASSLFGQGQEETQYF
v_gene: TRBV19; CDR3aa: CASNGQGSGGYTF
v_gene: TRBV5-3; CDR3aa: CARSRDRGRLNIIPNTEAFF